This record concerns one TCR beta chain sequence. The sample belongs to a study of blood T cell repertoires in COVID-19. On the study more broadly: Some COVID-19 samples were acute and others convalescent; all came from the United States, Italy and Spain. PBMCs, B-cell-depleted T cells, or T cells provided the cDNA or gDNA that made up the material.

CDR1 and CDR2 (germline): LNHDA, SQIVND (reference sequence). This CDR3 region has 14 residues. V lost 4 bases and J lost 3; bases outside the gene matches: 5. As originally analysed: Estimates of nucleated cell counts were drawn from the amplification of reference gene primers. Assay: immunoSEQ multiplex PCR; the TCRdb copy retains only in-frame clones and omits some. The V and J calls and the clone size are those of that table, but D and trimming were determined from the DNA. The sample includes some 270,000 clones, 86% of them seen just once. This rearrangement joins TRBV19 to TRBJ1-1; TRBD1 matches at 7 bases. Sequencing input: peripheral blood. The source is a man in his forties or fifties with active or convalescent COVID-19. In DNA form, the CDR3 reads TGTGCCAGTAGTAGGCGACAGGGAGACACTGAAGCTTTCTTT. It specifies CASSRRQGDTEAFF.